This T cell receptor beta chain was identified during a study of shared clonotypes between healthy human individuals. It was into CD45RA+ naive and CD45RA-negative memory subsets that the CD4+ cells were split. Some clones are missing from TCRdb's copy, which holds only in-frame ones; the method was immunoSEQ multiplex PCR. The repertoire holds 2,100,000 or so clones, with 90% to 97% as singletons. After removal of 4 bases from V and 4 bases from J, the junction contained 3 bases not matched to a gene. This CDR3 is 14 amino acids long. Germline CDR1 MNHNS, CDR2 SASEGT. The chain employs TRBV6-1 and TRBJ1-1, with 10 bases identical to TRBD1. This sequence originates from a man aged 18-30 years in good health. The specimen was naive CD4+ T cells sorted from blood. The subset is: CD45RA+ positively selected. CDR3 sequence reads: CASSGQGASTEAFF. The CDR3 nucleotides are TGTGCCAGCAGTGGACAGGGGGCCAGCACTGAAGCTTTCTTT.